A single TCR beta chain is shown here with its context. The data are from a study of blood T cell repertoires in COVID-19. Whole-study context: Material from acute and convalescent COVID-19 was sourced from the United States, Italy and Spain. T cells, B-cell-depleted T cells, or PBMCs supplied cDNA or gDNA.

Under the authors' procedure: The assay estimated nucleated cells by amplifying reference gene primers. Profiled with immunoSEQ multiplex PCR; TCRdb holds only in-frame clones, not every one. V and J calls and clone size come straight from that table; D and trimming were deduced from the DNA. The sample consists of about 220,000 clones, approximately 80% of them appearing once. The J segment lost 6 bases and the V segment lost 3 bases, leaving 12 bases of the junction unmatched. The germline V gene has CDR1 KGHSH and CDR2 LQKENI. The CDR3 totals 16 residues. The TCR sequence derives from a human donor in a cohort sampled during active COVID-19. The sample was peripheral blood. V gene TRBV18 combines with J gene TRBJ2-3, with TRBD2 identical over 7 bases. CDR3 nucleotides: TGTGCCAGCTCACCTGGAACTAGCGCATTATCGGATACGCAGTATTTT. Translated: CASSPGTSALSDTQYF.